One sample yielded the 30 T cell receptor beta chains listed below, sequenced in a study of blood T cell repertoires in COVID-19. Produced via immunoSEQ multiplex PCR; TCRdb's table is partial and in-frame only. The table shows 130,000 to 150,000 clones, with about 88% occurring only once. The sample consisted of peripheral blood. These receptors came from a human donor in a cohort sampled during active COVID-19.

The CDR3 sequence: CASSTGTSTEAFF. In DNA, the CDR3 is TGTGCCAGCAGCACTGGGACATCCACTGAAGCTTTCTTT. The chain recombines TRBV5-5 with TRBJ1-1, with D perhaps matching TRBD1 (6 bases). V lost 4 bases and J 4 bases, leaving 11 bases between the germline ends. This CDR3 contains 13 residues. Germline values: CDR1 SGHKS, CDR2 YYEKEE (reference sequence).

The chain joins TRBV6-2 or TRBV6-3 to TRBJ1-1; no definite D call. Germline CDR1 reads MNHEY; CDR2 reads SVGEGT. Trimming took 0 bases from V and 7 from J, leaving 3 bases between them. The CDR3 totals 11 residues. The CDR3 DNA is TGTGCCAGCAGTTACTCCTTTGAAGCTTTCTTT. As protein: CASSYSFEAFF.

V usage is TRBV7-2 and J usage is TRBJ1-2; the D gene is possibly TRBD1 (5 bases). CDR3 length equals 15 residues. V lost 0 bases and J lost 8, with 16 bases in between. Germline V gene lookup returns CDR1 SGHTA and CDR2 FQGNSA. CDR3 loop: CASSLAGGTQLGYTF. CDR3 coding DNA: TGTGCCAGCAGCTTAGCAGGCGGGACCCAGCTCGGCTACACCTTC.

The chain uses TRBV7-2 and TRBJ1-1; tentative D call: TRBD1 (6 bases). V was shortened by 4 bases and J by 1 base, with 10 bases between the two germline ends. The CDR3 covers 14 residues. Looked up from germline, CDR1 is SGHTA and CDR2 is FQGNSA. The CDR3 sequence is CASSSDRRNTEAFF. In DNA, the CDR3 is TGTGCCAGCAGCTCAGACAGGAGGAACACTGAAGCTTTCTTT.

This rearrangement joins TRBV15 to TRBJ2-1; 8 bases line up with TRBD2. V shed 5 bases and J 6 bases; nucleotides not matched to a gene: 18. Germline CDR1 LNHNV, CDR2 YYDKDF (reference sequence). The CDR3 extends over 18 amino acids. The CDR3 DNA sequence: TGTGCCACCAGCCAGGCTTTCGGTCAGGGCGGGGGGATCAATGAGCAGTTCTTC. Translating it yields CATSQAFGQGGGINEQFF. The entire variable domain, with the rest obtained from reference TRBV15 and TRBJ2-1, is as follows: DAMVIQNPRYQVTQFGKPVTLSCSQTLNHNVMYWYQQKSSQAPKLLFHYYDKDFNNEADTPDNFQSRRPNTSFCFLDIRSPGLGDTAMYLCATSQAFGQGGGINEQFFGPGTRLTVL.

The chain recombines TRBV27 with TRBJ2-5; a possible D gene is TRBD1 (5 bases). The germline V gene has CDR1 MNHEY and CDR2 SMNVEV (reference sequence). The CDR3 consists of 13 residues. V lost 6 bases and J lost 7, with 15 bases in between. This CDR3 is CASRGWGPGTQYF. The CDR3 DNA sequence: TGTGCCAGCAGGGGCTGGGGCCCGGGGACCCAGTACTTC.

The rearrangement uses TRBV2 and TRBJ2-5; D not certain. This CDR3 spans 16 amino acids. Between the trimmed V and J ends, which lost 3 bases and 2 bases, there was a span of 16 bases. The germline CDR1 and CDR2 sequences are SNHLY and FYNNEI. The CDR3 loop is CASSDPLLVRQETQYF. The DNA of the CDR3 is TGTGCCAGCAGTGACCCGCTCCTTGTCAGGCAAGAGACCCAGTACTTC.

The chain uses TRBV3-1 (or the pseudogene TRBV3-2) and TRBJ2-7; D is possibly TRBD2 (6 bases). The V gene's germline CDR1 is LGHDT and CDR2 YNNKEL (reference sequence). V lost 4 bases to trimming and J lost 5 bases, with 15 bases between them. CDR3 length equals 14 residues. The chain's CDR3 is CASSPRAGINEQYF. The CDR3 region has the DNA TGTGCCAGCAGCCCCCGAGCGGGTATCAACGAGCAGTACTTC.

CDR3 amino acids: CASHDRGVVKNYGYTF. The CDR3 DNA reads TGTGCCAGCCACGACAGGGGAGTAGTAAAAAACTATGGCTACACCTTC. The chain recombines TRBV28 with TRBJ1-2; TRBD1 matches 8 bases. This CDR3 is 16 amino acids long. Germline CDR1 is MDHEN and CDR2 is SYDVKM. J gave up 2 bases and V 8 bases, and 13 bases lay outside the gene matches.

This chain connects TRBV3-1 (or the pseudogene TRBV3-2) to TRBJ1-6, with unresolved D. Germline values: CDR1 LGHDT, CDR2 YNNKEL (reference sequence). The CDR3 covers 16 residues. Trimming left V 0 bases short and J 10 bases short, with 16 bases between. The CDR3 DNA sequence: TGTGCCAGCAGCCAAGAATCCGCGGGGTTAGGATCACCCCTCCACTTT. Residues: CASSQESAGLGSPLHF.

J is TRBJ2-7 and V is TRBV27, with D possibly TRBD1 on 6 matching bases. Deletions cut 2 bases from V and 3 bases from J, with 11 bases between. Germline V gives CDR1 MNHEY, CDR2 SMNVEV (reference sequence). This CDR3 is built from 14 residues. CDR3 nucleotide sequence: TGTGCCAGCAGTTTAAACGGACAGTACTACGAGCAGTACTTC. Translating it yields CASSLNGQYYEQYF.

The chain employs TRBV4-2 and TRBJ2-3, with 12 bases lining up with TRBD2. The CDR3 is made up of 17 amino acids. Germline V gene lookup returns CDR1 LGHNA and CDR2 YNFKEQ. The ends lost 1 base at V and 6 bases at J; junction bases unmatched: 8. CDR3 region: CASSQGRLAGDRDTQYF. In DNA form, the CDR3 reads TGTGCCAGCAGCCAAGGTAGACTAGCGGGAGATCGGGATACGCAGTATTTT.

The chain uses TRBV5-1 and TRBJ2-3; D not certain. V was clipped by 4 bases and J by 3 bases, with 9 bases between them. Per germline, CDR1 SGHRS and CDR2 YFSETQ. The CDR3 extends over 13 amino acids. CDR3 coding DNA: TGCGCCAGCAGCCACGGTGATACAGATACGCAGTATTTT. Amino acids: CASSHGDTDTQYF.

V is TRBV5-1 and J is TRBJ2-1, with TRBD2 matching over 9 bases. Germline CDR1 and CDR2: SGHRS and YFSETQ. J gave up 2 bases and V 3 bases, and 9 bases lay outside the gene matches. This CDR3 is 17 amino acids long. CDR3 bases: TGCGCCAGCAGCTCGAGACTAGCGGTGAGAGCCTACAATGAGCAGTTCTTC. It specifies CASSSRLAVRAYNEQFF.

The V and J genes are TRBV7-3 and TRBJ2-5; D may be TRBD2 (6 bases). Germline loops: CDR1 SGHTA, CDR2 FQGTGA. This CDR3 spans 14 amino acids. Trimming took 3 bases from V and 2 from J, leaving 10 bases between them. Here the CDR3 DNA reads TGTGCCAGCAGCTTTGGGGGGTTACAAGAGACCCAGTACTTC. Encoded protein: CASSFGGLQETQYF.

This chain connects TRBV12-3 or TRBV12-4 to TRBJ1-1, with D hard to call. Trimming removed 8 bases at V and 8 bases at J, with 18 bases between. The CDR3 covers 13 residues. The CDR3 spells CASGLGRSNEAFF. The CDR3 coding sequence is TGTGCCAGCGGCTTAGGCAGGTCGAACGAAGCTTTCTTT.

This chain uses TRBV29-1 with TRBJ1-2; D not resolved. Deletions cut 5 bases from V and 13 bases from J, with 8 bases between. CDR1 is SQVTM, CDR2 ANQGSEA, per germline. This CDR3 contains 8 residues. The CDR3 protein is CSVPRGTF. As DNA, the CDR3 is TGCAGCGTTCCGAGAGGCACCTTC.

J is TRBJ1-2 and V is TRBV2; 9 bases agree with TRBD1. The J segment lost 3 bases and the V segment lost 5 bases, leaving 1 base of the junction unmatched. Germline CDR1 is SNHLY and CDR2 is FYNNEI. CDR3 length: 13 residues. The CDR3 loop reads CASSRDRDYGYTF. CDR3 bases: TGTGCCAGCAGTAGGGACAGGGACTATGGCTACACCTTC. The full variable domain, completed using reference TRBV2 and TRBJ1-2, is EPEVTQTPSHQVTQMGQEVILRCVPISNHLYFYWYRQILGQKVEFLVSFYNNEISEKSEIFDDQFSVERPDGSNFTLKIRSTKLEDSAMYFCASSRDRDYGYTFGSGTRLTVV.

This chain uses TRBV6-2 or TRBV6-3 with TRBJ2-3; possible D gene TRBD1, 5 bases. Trimming took off 6 bases at V and 8 bases at J, with 15 bases between the two ends. The CDR3 contains 13 residues. The germline V gene has CDR1 MNHEY and CDR2 SVGEGT. The CDR3 is CASSIKGFGTQYF. In DNA, the CDR3 is TGTGCCAGCAGCATCAAGGGGTTCGGTACGCAGTATTTT.

The gene calls are TRBV28 and TRBJ2-5; TRBD1 matches 8 bases. The germline CDR1 and CDR2 sequences are MDHEN and SYDVKM. With V trimmed by 5 bases and J by 7 bases, 6 bases remained unmatched. The CDR3 covers 13 residues. In DNA, the CDR3 is TGTGCCAGCAGTGGACAGGGCCCCTGGACCCAGTACTTC. Protein sequence: CASSGQGPWTQYF.

The CDR3 region is CASSRRLAGETDTQYF. Written as DNA, the CDR3 is TGTGCCAGCAGCCGCCGACTAGCGGGGGAGACAGATACGCAGTATTTT. This chain joins TRBV11-3 and TRBJ2-3, with TRBD2 matching over 12 bases. CDR1 is SGHNT and CDR2 is YENEEA in the germline V gene. V gave up 5 bases and J gave up 3 bases; unmatched junction bases: 6. CDR3 length: 16 residues.

The V and J genes are TRBV18 and TRBJ1-3, with TRBD1 identical over 8 bases. V lost 1 base to trimming and J lost 6 bases; unmatched junction nucleotides: 2. CDR1 and CDR2 (germline): KGHSH, LQKENI. The CDR3 has 14 residues. The CDR3 reads CASSPLDRVNTIYF. The CDR3 DNA is TGTGCCAGCTCACCACTGGACAGGGTAAACACCATATATTTT.

This chain links TRBV19 with TRBJ2-1, with D perhaps matching TRBD1 (5 bases). Germline CDR1 reads LNHDA; CDR2 reads SQIVND (reference sequence). This CDR3 is built from 13 residues. Trimming left V 6 bases short and J 4 bases short, with 10 bases between. The CDR3 protein is CASSTDRYNEQFF. The CDR3 DNA reads TGTGCCAGTAGCACCGACAGATACAATGAGCAGTTCTTC.

The J gene is TRBJ2-3, the V gene TRBV4-3; D ambiguous. CDR3 length: 15 residues. Germline-derived CDR1 and CDR2 are LGHNA and YSLEER. V lost 1 base to trimming and J lost 4 bases, with 12 bases between them. The CDR3 region has the DNA TGCGCCAGCAGCCAAGTGTACAGTTCCGCAGATACGCAGTATTTT. Translation: CASSQVYSSADTQYF.

This sequence joins TRBV10-1 and TRBJ2-3; 9 positions agree with TRBD2. V shed 0 bases and J 2 bases; nucleotides not matched to a gene: 9. The V gene's germline CDR1 is WNHNN and CDR2 SYGVQD (reference sequence). The length of the CDR3 is 18 residues. CDR3 sequence: CASSESIRSGGSTDTQYF. CDR3 DNA sequence: TGCGCCAGCAGTGAGTCAATCCGAAGCGGGGGGTCCACAGATACGCAGTATTTT.

This chain connects TRBV14 to TRBJ1-1, with D hard to call. V was pared by 6 bases and J by 1 base, with 15 bases between. This CDR3 contains 15 residues. The V gene's germline CDR1 is SGHDN and CDR2 FVKESK. Written as DNA, the CDR3 is TGTGCCAGCAGTCCTATCGGGGAAGGGAACACTGAAGCTTTCTTT. Amino acids: CASSPIGEGNTEAFF.

CDR3 in amino acids: CASSVDGGSYNEQFF. The CDR3 DNA reads as TGTGCCAGCAGCGTAGACGGGGGCTCCTACAATGAGCAGTTCTTC. The gene calls are TRBV9 and TRBJ2-1; TRBD2 is a possible D gene (6 bases). Trimming cost V 0 bases and J 0 bases, with 7 bases left between them. Germline V gene lookup returns CDR1 SGDLS and CDR2 YYNGEE. The CDR3 extends over 15 amino acids.

V and J are TRBV5-1 and TRBJ2-2; D perhaps matches TRBD2 (5 bases). Germline-derived CDR1 and CDR2 are SGHRS and YFSETQ. Between the trimmed V and J ends, which lost 4 bases and 4 bases, there was a span of 17 bases. This CDR3 comprises 16 residues. CDR3 nucleotides: TGCGCCAGCAGCCCTGCTAGCCACGGATCCACCGGGGAGCTGTTTTTT. Translation gives CASSPASHGSTGELFF. The whole variable domain, remainder taken from reference TRBV5-1 and TRBJ2-2, is KAGVTQTPRYLIKTRGQQVTLSCSPISGHRSVSWYQQTPGQGLQFLFEYFSETQRNKGNFPGRFSGRQFSNSRSEMNVSTLELGDSALYLCASSPASHGSTGELFFGEGSRLTVL.

The chain carries TRBV7-5 and TRBJ1-5; the D call TRBD1 from the table was never checked on the DNA. TRBV7-5 is marked as a pseudogene. The CDR3 totals 14 residues. This CDR3 is CARSCFLGTQPQHF. CDR3 coding DNA: TGTGCCAGAAGCTGTTTTCTGGGGACACAGCCCCAGCATTTT.

V gene TRBV3-1 (or the pseudogene TRBV3-2) combines with J gene TRBJ2-2; 9 bases are shared with TRBD2. CDR3 length: 17 residues. Germline-derived CDR1 and CDR2 are LGHDT and YNNKEL (reference sequence). Germline trimming cut 3 bases from V and 1 base from J; bases unmatched to any gene: 6. CDR3 sequence reads: CASSHLPLAGNTGELFF. The CDR3 DNA is TGTGCCAGCAGCCATTTACCACTAGCGGGGAACACCGGGGAGCTGTTTTTT.